This T cell receptor beta chain was recorded in a study of T-cell memory formation after mild COVID-19. Background on the study: Across donors, TCR clusters were largely donor specific. General observations from the study: The finding that pre-infection memory included some responding clones suggested that cross-reactive memory joined. There was a balanced CD4/CD8 profile in clones contracting day 15 to 85, and later expanders leaned CD4+.

With regard to this clonotype: The antigen is undetermined.

After 5'RACE with constant-segment primers, TCR alpha and TCR beta cDNA libraries carrying sample barcodes and UMIs were obtained. TCRdb re-derived calls from the 5' RACE reads in MiXCR, one entry per CDR3 protein. Of roughly 80,000 distinct CDR3 sequences listed, more than 11% are singletons. V was clipped by 1 base and J by 1 base, with 14 bases between them. The CDR3 totals 16 residues. CDR1 is LNHNV and CDR2 is YYDKDF in the germline V gene (reference sequence). Sequencing used PBMCs or a T cell subset sorted from them (not recorded which). The receptor's source is an adult woman who had mild COVID-19 (a few samples of this study predate the infection). Cell type and time point are not known. The V and J genes are TRBV15 and TRBJ2-7; D may be TRBD1 or TRBD2 (5 bases each). The CDR3 nucleotides are TGTGCCACCAGCAGAGTAGGTAGGGACGGATCCTACGAGCAGTACTTC. Its protein product is CATSRVGRDGSYEQYF. The variable domain in full, with the rest retrieved from reference TRBV15 and TRBJ2-7, is DAMVIQNPRYQVTQFGKPVTLSCSQTLNHNVMYWYQQKSSQAPKLLFHYYDKDFNNEADTPDNFQSRRPNTSFCFLDIRSPGLGDTAMYLCATSRVGRDGSYEQYFGPGTRLTVT.